Sequencing of this T cell receptor (beta chain) was carried out in a study of neurological immune-mediated disorders. Using its own MiXCR run on the 5' RACE reads, TCRdb lists one record per CDR3 protein. Altogether 50,000 or so distinct CDR3 sequences are present, approximately 10% being singletons, with the ten largest covering around 20%. Regarding the study as a whole: HTLV-1-associated myelopathy had the most TCR clonal expansion, and multiple sclerosis had the least, less than healthy controls.

This clonotype was counted ten times or more. Its antigen is not known. Where libraries were unsorted, they were derived from 2 million PBMCs stored at -80 degrees C. CDR1 and CDR2 (germline): LGHNA, YSLEER. V was pared by 4 bases and J by 0 bases, with 9 bases between. The CDR3 sequence is 14 residues long. The chain couples TRBV4-3 to TRBJ1-1; no definite D call. The TCR comes from a woman aged 35 to 49 with HTLV-1-associated myelopathy (HAM/TSP). The sequenced sample was PBMCs. CDR3 protein: CASSPKTVNTEAFF. CDR3 DNA: TGCGCCAGCAGCCCAAAAACAGTGAACACTGAAGCTTTCTTT.